This TCR beta chain was sequenced in a study of Ad26.COV2.S vaccination and SARS-CoV-2 variants. Study-level background: Ad26.COV2.S shots went into the muscle once or twice, 56 days apart.

Here immunoSEQ multiplex PCR was the method, and the copy in TCRdb shows in-frame clones only, minus some. The sample yields some 390,000 clones, around 91% seen once. Treatment defined: around 19 received Ad26.COV2.S at low or high dose, single or two shots; about 5 received placebo; per-sample allocation not given. All samples were drawn on day 63, counting from the first vaccine or placebo injection. The V and J ends lost 6 bases and 8 bases respectively, with 14 bases between them. The CDR3 loop spans 12 amino acids. Germline V gene lookup returns CDR1 MNHEY and CDR2 SVGAGI. This sequence was found in a person aged 18-60 years who received the Ad26.COV2.S COVID-19 vaccine or a placebo. The sequences come from peripheral blood, collected in a trial of Ad26.COV2.S vaccine versus placebo. This chain links TRBV6-5 with TRBJ2-7; a weak D match, TRBD2 (6 bases). The CDR3 DNA follows: TGTGCCAGCAGGGCCCGGGGGAGCCAGCAGTACTTC. The encoded protein is CASRARGSQQYF.